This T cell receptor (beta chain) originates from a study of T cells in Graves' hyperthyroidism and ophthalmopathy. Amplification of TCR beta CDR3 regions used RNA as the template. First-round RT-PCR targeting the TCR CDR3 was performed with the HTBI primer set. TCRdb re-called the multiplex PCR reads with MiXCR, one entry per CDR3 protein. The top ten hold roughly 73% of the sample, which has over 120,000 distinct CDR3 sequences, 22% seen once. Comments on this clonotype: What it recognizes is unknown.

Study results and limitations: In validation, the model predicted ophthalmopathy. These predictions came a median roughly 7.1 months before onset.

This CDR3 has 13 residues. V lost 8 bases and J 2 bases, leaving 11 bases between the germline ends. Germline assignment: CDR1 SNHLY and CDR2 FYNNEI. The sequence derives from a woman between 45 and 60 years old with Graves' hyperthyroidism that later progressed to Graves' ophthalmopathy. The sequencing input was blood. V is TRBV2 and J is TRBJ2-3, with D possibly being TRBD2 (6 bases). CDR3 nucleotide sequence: TGTGCCAGCTCGGGGGAGACCACAGATACGCAGTATTTT. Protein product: CASSGETTDTQYF.